The text below deals with one T cell receptor (beta chain). This clonotype occurred once. The specificity of this receptor is unknown. Base qualities are not provided; no much larger clone lies one nucleotide away. A lone read is weak support. The data derive from a study of blood T cells in healthy people across ages (dated by TCRdb to 2013 to 2016). General notes on the study: In model experiments, template switching captured roughly one uniquely barcoded TCR beta cDNA molecule for every two T cells. Two additional independent replicas of 1 million unique cDNA reads from the same blood draw were analyzed for two donors (one aged 18 to 29 and one aged 80 or older). Donors of different ages were randomly distributed across sequencing lanes to avoid experimental bias. Age-related changes in TCR beta repertoire diversity were measured in the study by deep sequencing normalized with unique cDNA molecular identifiers. The donors were divided into four age groups: young (average roughly 17 years), middle-aged (approximately 39), aged (62) and long-lived (more than 75). On the study overall, not on this receptor specifically: The long-lived group showed more naive CD4+ T cells, fewer expanded clones and increased TCR diversity than the aged group, suggesting age selection. Donor CMV infection status was unknown, potentially confounding age-related changes in expanded clonotypes. Estimates of total diversity from one million sequenced T cells were regarded as lower bounds and underestimates. Bulk unsorted PBMC profiling prevented conclusive comparison of naive and antigen-experienced compartments. Observed TCR beta diversity per million T cells fell roughly linearly with age, and a significant reduction was already apparent by age about 43. Observed TCR beta diversity correlated strongly with the percentage of naive T cells measured by flow cytometry.

The library was prepared using 5' RACE. TCRdb names Illumina HiSeq 2500 as the instrument used. A second PCR of about 7 to 12 cycles was run with a J-beta primer mix and a sample-barcoded 5' primer. A template-switch 5' adaptor carrying 12 random nucleotides introduced a unique molecular identifier onto each TCR beta cDNA molecule. Each sample yielded at least 2.5 million CDR3-containing paired-end reads. The Mint cDNA synthesis kit, primed by a TRBC-specific oligonucleotide, was used to synthesize first-strand cDNA from all RNA. After uracil-DNA glycosylase treatment, a first 18-cycle PCR used universal primers M1SS and BC2_uni_R on all cDNA. For the original study's pipeline: Normalization of each sample was performed by random selection of 1 million high-quality reads, each carrying a distinct molecular identifier. Instead of being binned into consensus sequences, reads that shared molecular identifiers were thrown out. MiTCR, run with a Q25 quality threshold and the strictest error-elimination algorithm, handled CDR3 identification, clonotype clustering and error correction. A nonparametric unseen species model with Euler transformation was used to estimate a lower bound on total TCR beta diversity. TCRdb reprocessing: public reads trimmed at Q25 with fastp, clones called with MiXCR, in-frame beta chains kept. CDR3 protein duplicates are merged, each entry listing the most common genes and DNA. The V and J calls were determined by TCRdb, not by the authors. For this sample the table gives more than 700,000 distinct CDR3 sequences, of which approximately 53% were detected only once. The ten most abundant clones make up about 42% of the sample.

According to the germline V gene, CDR1 reads KGHSH and CDR2 reads LQKENI. The cysteine opens and the phenylalanine closes a CDR3 of 14 amino acids. This entry keeps only the CDR3 DNA: 42 bases, framed from base 1. Trimming takes 3 bases from V and 1 base from J, and the germline ends sit 9 bases apart. The donors were 40 or so Caucasian individuals from Russia, aged roughly 6 to 100 years, who were systemically healthy. Approximately 10 milliliters of peripheral blood were collected from each donor into EDTA-treated Vacutainer tubes. Ficoll-Paque density-gradient centrifugation was used to isolate PBMCs, with at least 6 million obtained per sample. Trizol reagent was used to extract total RNA from PBMCs, with at least 6 micrograms per sample. For every donor, flow cytometry on a PBMC aliquot measured the percentage of naive CD45RAhigh/CD27high T cells.

This receptor was obtained from a man older than 75 in good health. Sequencing was done on a sample of blood. This sequence uses TRBV18 and TRBJ1-1; there is no confident call for the D gene. CDR3 region: CASSPDGKNTEAFF. The DNA sequence follows: TGTGCCAGCTCACCGGACGGAAAGAACACTGAAGCTTTCTTT.